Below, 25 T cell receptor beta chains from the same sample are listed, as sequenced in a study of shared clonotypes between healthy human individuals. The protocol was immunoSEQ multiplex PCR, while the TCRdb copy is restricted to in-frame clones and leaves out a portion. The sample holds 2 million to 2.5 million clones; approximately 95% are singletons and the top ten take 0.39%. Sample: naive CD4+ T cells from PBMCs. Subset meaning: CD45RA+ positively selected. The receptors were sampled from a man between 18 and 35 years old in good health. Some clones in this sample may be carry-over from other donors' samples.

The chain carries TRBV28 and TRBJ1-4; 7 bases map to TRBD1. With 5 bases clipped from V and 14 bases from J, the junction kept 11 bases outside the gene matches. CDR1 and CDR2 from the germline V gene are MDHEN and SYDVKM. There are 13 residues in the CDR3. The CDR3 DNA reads TGTGCCAGCAGTCCGCAGTCTTGGGACAGTCTGTTTTTT. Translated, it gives CASSPQSWDSLFF.

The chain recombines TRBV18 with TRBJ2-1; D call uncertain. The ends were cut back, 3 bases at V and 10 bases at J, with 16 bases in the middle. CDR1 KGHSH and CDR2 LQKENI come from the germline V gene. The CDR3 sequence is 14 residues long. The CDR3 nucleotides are TGTGCCAGCTCACCGGAGCTCTTATATGTGGAGCAGTTCTTC. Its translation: CASSPELLYVEQFF. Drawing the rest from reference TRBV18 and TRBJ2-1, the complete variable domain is NAGVMQNPRHLVRRRGQEARLRCSPMKGHSHVYWYRQLPEEGLKFMVYLQKENIIDESGMPKERFSAEFPKEGPSILRIQQVVRGDSAAYFCASSPELLYVEQFFGPGTRLTVL.

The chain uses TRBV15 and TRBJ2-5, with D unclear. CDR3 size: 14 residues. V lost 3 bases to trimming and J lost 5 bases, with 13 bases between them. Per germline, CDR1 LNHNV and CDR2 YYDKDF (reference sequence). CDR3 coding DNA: TGTGCCACCAGCAGGTCCATCACGGATGAGACCCAGTACTTC. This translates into CATSRSITDETQYF.

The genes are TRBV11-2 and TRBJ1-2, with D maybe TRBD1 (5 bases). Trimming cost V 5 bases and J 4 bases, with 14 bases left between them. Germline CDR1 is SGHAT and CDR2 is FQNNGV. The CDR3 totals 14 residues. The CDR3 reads CASSPEAGGYGYTF. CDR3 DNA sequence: TGTGCCAGCAGCCCCGAAGCTGGGGGCTATGGCTACACCTTC.

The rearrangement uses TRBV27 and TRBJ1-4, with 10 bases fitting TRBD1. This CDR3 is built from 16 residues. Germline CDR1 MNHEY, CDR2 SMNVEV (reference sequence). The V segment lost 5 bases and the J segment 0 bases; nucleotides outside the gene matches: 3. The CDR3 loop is CASSLGTGATNEKLFF. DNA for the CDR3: TGTGCCAGCAGTCTCGGGACAGGGGCAACTAATGAAAAACTGTTTTTT.

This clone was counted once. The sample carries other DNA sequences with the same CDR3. The chain's CDR3 is CASSLPGPQETQYF. CDR3 bases: TGCGCCAGCAGCTTGCCCGGACCCCAAGAGACCCAGTACTTC. The rearrangement links TRBV5-1 to TRBJ2-5, with unresolved D. The CDR3 runs 14 residues. Germline V lookup: CDR1 SGHRS, CDR2 YFSETQ. V was cut by 1 base and J by 1 base, with 8 bases left in between. Full variable domain (outside the CDR3, taken from reference TRBV5-1 and TRBJ2-5): KAGVTQTPRYLIKTRGQQVTLSCSPISGHRSVSWYQQTPGQGLQFLFEYFSETQRNKGNFPGRFSGRQFSNSRSEMNVSTLELGDSALYLCASSLPGPQETQYFGPGTRLLVL.

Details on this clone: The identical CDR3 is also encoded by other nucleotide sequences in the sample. Here the CDR3 DNA reads TGTGCCAGCAGTTTGCCGGACTCCTACGAGCAGTACTTC. Its translation is CASSLPDSYEQYF. V is TRBV28 and J is TRBJ2-7; D not certain. V was pared by 3 bases and J by 0 bases, with 6 bases between. The CDR3 is 13 amino acids. Germline loops: CDR1 MDHEN, CDR2 SYDVKM.

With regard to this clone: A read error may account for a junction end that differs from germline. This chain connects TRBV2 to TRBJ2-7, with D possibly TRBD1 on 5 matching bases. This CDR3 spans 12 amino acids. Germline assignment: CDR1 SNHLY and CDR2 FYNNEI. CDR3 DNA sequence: TGTGCCAGCAGTGAGCGTCGCAGGGTCCAGCTCTTC. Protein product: CASSERRRVQLF.

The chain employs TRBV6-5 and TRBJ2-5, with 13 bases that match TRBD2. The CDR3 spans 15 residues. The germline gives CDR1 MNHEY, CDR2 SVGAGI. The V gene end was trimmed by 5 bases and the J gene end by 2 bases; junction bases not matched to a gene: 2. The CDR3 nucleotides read TGTGCCAGCAGTAGGACTAGCGGGAGACAAGAGACCCAGTACTTC. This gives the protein CASSRTSGRQETQYF.

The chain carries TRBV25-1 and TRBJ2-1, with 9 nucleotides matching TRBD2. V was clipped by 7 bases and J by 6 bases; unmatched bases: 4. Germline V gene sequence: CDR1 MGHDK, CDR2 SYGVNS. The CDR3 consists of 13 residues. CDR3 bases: TGTGCCAGCACACTAGCGGGCATCAATGAGCAGTTCTTC. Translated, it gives CASTLAGINEQFF.

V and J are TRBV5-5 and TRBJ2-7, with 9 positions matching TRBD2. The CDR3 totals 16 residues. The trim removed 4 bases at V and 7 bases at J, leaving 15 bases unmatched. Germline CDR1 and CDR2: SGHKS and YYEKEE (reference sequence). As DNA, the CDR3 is TGTGCCAGCAGCCTGTTAGCGGGAGCAATGGCGGGGGAGCAGTACTTC. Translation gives CASSLLAGAMAGEQYF. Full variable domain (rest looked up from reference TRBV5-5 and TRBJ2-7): DAGVTQSPTHLIKTRGQQVTLRCSPISGHKSVSWYQQVLGQGPQFIFQYYEKEERGRGNFPDRFSARQFPNYSSELNVNALLLGDSALYLCASSLLAGAMAGEQYFGPGTRLTVT.

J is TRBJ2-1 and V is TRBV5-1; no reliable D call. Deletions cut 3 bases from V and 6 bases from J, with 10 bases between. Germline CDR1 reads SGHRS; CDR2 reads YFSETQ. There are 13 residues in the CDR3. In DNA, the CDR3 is TGCGCCAGCAGCTATCAGCTTCCCAATGAGCAGTTCTTC. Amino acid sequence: CASSYQLPNEQFF.

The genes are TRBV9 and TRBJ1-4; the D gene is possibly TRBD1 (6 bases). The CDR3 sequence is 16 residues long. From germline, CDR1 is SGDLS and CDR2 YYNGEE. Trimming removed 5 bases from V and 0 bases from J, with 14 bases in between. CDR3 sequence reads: CASRKGTSATNEKLFF. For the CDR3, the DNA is TGTGCCAGCAGAAAAGGGACAAGTGCAACTAATGAAAAACTGTTTTTT.

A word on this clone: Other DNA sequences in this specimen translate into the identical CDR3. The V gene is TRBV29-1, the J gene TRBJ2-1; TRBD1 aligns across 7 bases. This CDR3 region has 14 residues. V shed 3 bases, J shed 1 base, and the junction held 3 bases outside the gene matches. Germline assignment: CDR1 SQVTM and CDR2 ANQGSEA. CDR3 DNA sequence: TGCAGCGTTGAGAGGGACAGATCCTACAATGAGCAGTTCTTC. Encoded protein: CSVERDRSYNEQFF.

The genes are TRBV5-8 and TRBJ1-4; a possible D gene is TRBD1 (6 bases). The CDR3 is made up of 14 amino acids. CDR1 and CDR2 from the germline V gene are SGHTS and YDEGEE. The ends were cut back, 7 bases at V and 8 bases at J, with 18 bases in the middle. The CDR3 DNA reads TGTGCCAGCGGGGACACCCCCGGCCGGGAAAAACTGTTTTTT. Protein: CASGDTPGREKLFF.

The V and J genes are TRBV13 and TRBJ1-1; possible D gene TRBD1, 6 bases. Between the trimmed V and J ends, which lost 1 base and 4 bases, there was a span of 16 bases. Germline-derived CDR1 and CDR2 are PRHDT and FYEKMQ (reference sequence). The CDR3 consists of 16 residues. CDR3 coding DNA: TGTGCCAGCAGCTTAGAAAGGAACAGGGTTGGCACTGAAGCTTTCTTT. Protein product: CASSLERNRVGTEAFF.

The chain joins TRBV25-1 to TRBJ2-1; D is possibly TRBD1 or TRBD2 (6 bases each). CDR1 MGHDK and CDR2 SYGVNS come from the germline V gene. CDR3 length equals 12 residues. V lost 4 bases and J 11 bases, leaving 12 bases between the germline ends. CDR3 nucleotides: TGTGCCAGCAGTGGCGGGACACTGCAGCAGTTCTTC. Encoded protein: CASSGGTLQQFF. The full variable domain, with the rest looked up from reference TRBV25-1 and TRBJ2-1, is EADIYQTPRYLVIGTGKKITLECSQTMGHDKMYWYQQDPGMELHLIHYSYGVNSTEKGDLSSESTVSRIRTEHFPLTLESARPSHTSQYLCASSGGTLQQFFGPGTRLTVL.

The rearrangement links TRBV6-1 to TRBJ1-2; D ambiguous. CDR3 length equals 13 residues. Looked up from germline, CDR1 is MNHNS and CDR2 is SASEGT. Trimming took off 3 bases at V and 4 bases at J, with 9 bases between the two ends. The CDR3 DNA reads TGTGCCAGCAGTGAGGTGGCAGTCTATGGCTACACCTTC. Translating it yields CASSEVAVYGYTF.

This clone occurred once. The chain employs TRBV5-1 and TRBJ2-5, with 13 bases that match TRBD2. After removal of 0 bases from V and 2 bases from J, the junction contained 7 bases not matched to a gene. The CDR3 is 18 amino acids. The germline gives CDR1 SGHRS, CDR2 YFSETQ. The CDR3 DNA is TGCGCCAGCAGCTTGGATCCGGGACTAGCGGGACGGCAAGAGACCCAGTACTTC. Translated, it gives CASSLDPGLAGRQETQYF. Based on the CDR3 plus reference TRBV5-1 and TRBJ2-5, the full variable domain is KAGVTQTPRYLIKTRGQQVTLSCSPISGHRSVSWYQQTPGQGLQFLFEYFSETQRNKGNFPGRFSGRQFSNSRSEMNVSTLELGDSALYLCASSLDPGLAGRQETQYFGPGTRLLVL.

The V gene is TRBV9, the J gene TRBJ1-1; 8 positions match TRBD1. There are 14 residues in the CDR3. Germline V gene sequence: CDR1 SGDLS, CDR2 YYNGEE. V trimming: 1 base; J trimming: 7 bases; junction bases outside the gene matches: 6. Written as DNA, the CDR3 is TGTGCCAGCAGCGTAAAAGCAGGGGGCGATGAAGCTTTCTTT. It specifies CASSVKAGGDEAFF.

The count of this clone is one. This CDR3 is CASSLDRTGYTF. The CDR3 DNA is TGTGCCAGCAGCCTTGACAGGACTGGCTACACCTTC. The chain uses TRBV7-2 and TRBJ1-2, with TRBD1 as a possible D gene (6 bases). Germline CDR1 is SGHTA and CDR2 is FQGNSA. The CDR3 spans 12 residues. Trimming cost V 5 bases and J 7 bases, with 11 bases left between them.

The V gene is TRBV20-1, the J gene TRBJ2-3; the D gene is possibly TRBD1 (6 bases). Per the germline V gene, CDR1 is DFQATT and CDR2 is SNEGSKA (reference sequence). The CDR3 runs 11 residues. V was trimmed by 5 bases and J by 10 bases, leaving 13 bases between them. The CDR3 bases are TGCAGTGCTGGACAGCCCCAGGCGCAGTATTTT. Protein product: CSAGQPQAQYF.

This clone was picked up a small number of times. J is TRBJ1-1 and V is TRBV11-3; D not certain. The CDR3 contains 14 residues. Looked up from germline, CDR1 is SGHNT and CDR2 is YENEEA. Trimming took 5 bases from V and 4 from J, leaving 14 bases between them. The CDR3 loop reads CASSKTRTGTEAFF. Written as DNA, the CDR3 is TGTGCCAGCAGCAAGACTCGGACGGGCACTGAAGCTTTCTTT.

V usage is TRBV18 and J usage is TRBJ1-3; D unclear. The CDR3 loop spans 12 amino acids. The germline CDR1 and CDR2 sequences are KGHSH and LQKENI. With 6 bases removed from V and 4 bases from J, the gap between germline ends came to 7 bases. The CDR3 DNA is TGTGCCAGCTCGGAACCAGGAAACACCATATATTTT. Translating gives CASSEPGNTIYF.

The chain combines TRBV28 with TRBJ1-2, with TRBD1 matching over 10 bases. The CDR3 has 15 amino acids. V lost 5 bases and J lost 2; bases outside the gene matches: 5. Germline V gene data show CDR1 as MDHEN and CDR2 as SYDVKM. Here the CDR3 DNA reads TGTGCCAGCAGTCCGACAGGGGGCGGAAACTATGGCTACACCTTC. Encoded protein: CASSPTGGGNYGYTF.